This TCR beta chain was profiled in a study of blood T cell repertoires in COVID-19 (dated by TCRdb to the early 2020s). Some background on the complete study: Samples covering the acute and convalescent phases of COVID-19 were provided by collaborators in the United States, Italy and Spain. The prospective study material was composed of cDNA or gDNA derived from T cells, B-cell-depleted T cells, or PBMCs. Deeply sampled blood TCRbeta repertoires from subjects exposed to, actively infected with, or recovered from COVID-19 were included in the dataset. The repertoires were made available in a free public database intended to serve as a resource for research on the immune response to SARS-CoV-2. The samples were drawn from the first 160 participants of the ongoing ImmuneRACE study and from about 1,200 subjects provided by 6 global collaborators. Nearly every sample came with metadata listing a de-identified subject ID, COVID-19 status, age in years and sex. Where HLA class I and class II types were available, the types were taken from metadata supplied by the sample provider, not from assay-based typing.

The full study reports these points: Clinical and demographic metadata were provided uncurated, with the amount varying by source and participant.

Participants in the prospective study were enrolled through a virtual design, were aged 18 to 89 years, and lived in fewer than 30 United States geographic areas. Cohort assignment in the prospective study relied on participant-reported clinical history from a screening survey and a study questionnaire. Recovered participants in ImmuneRACE Cohort 3 were defined as having two consecutive negative NP/OP PCR tests, clearance from a healthcare professional, or resolution of symptoms. Each participant in the prospective study had whole blood, serum and a nasopharyngeal or oropharyngeal swab collected by mobile phlebotomists. Over a roughly 2-month period, participants in the prospective study had the option of providing additional blood draws and questionnaires. Before DNA extraction, prospective study blood samples were shipped either frozen or at room temperature. TCRbeta CDR3 regions were amplified from genomic DNA using the immunoSEQ Assay, a bias-controlled multiplex PCR. In the paper's pipeline: The number of nucleated cells in each sample was estimated by amplification of reference gene primers within the assay. Sequence reads were collapsed and filtered to measure the absolute abundance of every unique TCRbeta CDR3 rearrangement. For each sample, productive Simpson clonality was calculated as the square root of Simpson's diversity index across productive rearrangements. Held by TCRdb, this immuneACCESS table contains in-frame sequences only and omits some clones. Under half of the omission traces to an unresolved V gene where checked; the cause of the rest is unknown. V, J and clone size are taken as reported in that table, and D and trimming were inferred from the DNA itself. This sample has more than 300,000 clones in its table, and approximately 84% of those were observed once. Of the sample, 4% to 5% is held by the ten largest clones.

Concerning this clone: No cognate antigen has been identified for it. Per-nucleotide qualities are absent, and no much larger clonotype sits a single base away.

Inclusive of the bounding cysteine and phenylalanine, the CDR3 is 15 residues long. Of all the DNA, just the CDR3 is kept, 45 bases in frame from base 1. The trim is 2 bases for V and 2 bases for J, with a gap of 13 bases between the germline ends. CDR1 MDHEN and CDR2 SYDVKM are derived from the germline V gene. The receptor was isolated from a man aged 25 to 40 who had recovered from COVID-19. The sample taken for sequencing was PBMCs or T cells enriched from blood (not recorded which). Recombination connected TRBV28 to TRBJ2-7; possibly the D gene is TRBD2, per 5 matching bases. The DNA is TGTGCCAGCAGTTTACGCAGAGGGAATACCTACGAGCAGTACTTC. Its coded protein is CASSLRRGNTYEQYF.